The 27 T cell receptor beta chains presented below share a single source sample, sequenced in a study of blood T cell repertoires in COVID-19. Using immunoSEQ multiplex PCR, the repertoire was profiled, and TCRdb retains in-frame clones only, with some absent. Here the sample spans some 40,000 clones, 70% to 90% being singletons. The sample consisted of peripheral blood. The receptors come from a man aged 40-49 years with active COVID-19.

The chain recombines TRBV11-3 with TRBJ2-1; no definite D call. Germline CDR1 is SGHNT and CDR2 is YENEEA. There are 12 residues in the CDR3. Trimming removed 1 base from V and 13 bases from J, with 11 bases in between. Written as DNA, the CDR3 is TGTGCCAGCAGCTTAGGTGGTCGCGCCCAGTTCTTC. It specifies CASSLGGRAQFF.

This chain connects TRBV12-5 to TRBJ2-1; no clear D gene. This CDR3 has 13 amino acids. CDR1 LGHNT and CDR2 FRNRAP come from the germline V gene. V lost 5 bases and J 5 bases, leaving 10 bases between the germline ends. In DNA form, the CDR3 reads TGTGCTAGTGGTACGGCTACTAACAATGAGCAGTTCTTC. Its translation: CASGTATNNEQFF.

The chain is built from TRBV6-5 and TRBJ2-1; D may be TRBD1 (5 bases). The germline gives CDR1 MNHEY, CDR2 SVGAGI. V lost 4 bases and J 7 bases, leaving 11 bases between the germline ends. The CDR3 length is 13 residues. The CDR3 loop reads CASSSHRKNEQFF. In nucleotides, the CDR3 is TGTGCCAGCAGTTCCCACAGGAAAAATGAGCAGTTCTTC.

In its sample, this clone was seen once. The V call is TRBV28, the J call TRBJ1-1, with D unresolved. This CDR3 has 14 residues. The germline CDR1 and CDR2 sequences are MDHEN and SYDVKM. The ends were cut back, 7 bases at V and 1 base at J, with 13 bases in the middle. CDR3 sequence reads: CASMPGLGNTEAFF. DNA of the CDR3: TGTGCCAGCATGCCAGGTCTGGGGAACACTGAAGCTTTCTTT.

The rearrangement uses TRBV27 and TRBJ2-3; 9 bases match TRBD1. CDR3 size: 17 residues. Per the germline V gene, CDR1 is MNHEY and CDR2 is SMNVEV (reference sequence). V was clipped by 2 bases and J by 3 bases; unmatched bases: 9. The CDR3 reads CASSLEGTGFGTDTQYF. As DNA, the CDR3 is TGTGCCAGCAGTTTAGAAGGGACAGGGTTTGGTACAGATACGCAGTATTTT.

This clone occurred once. The gene calls are TRBV28 and TRBJ2-7; 9 positions agree with TRBD1. Looked up from germline, CDR1 is MDHEN and CDR2 is SYDVKM. This CDR3 has 12 residues. The trim removed 6 bases at V and 5 bases at J, leaving 2 bases unmatched. The DNA for the CDR3 is TGTGCCAGCAGAACAGGGGGCAACGAGCAGTACTTC. It yields the protein CASRTGGNEQYF.

This clone was detected only once. This chain links TRBV3-1 (or the pseudogene TRBV3-2) with TRBJ1-2, with D possibly TRBD1 on 6 matching bases. CDR3 length equals 18 residues. Trimming took off 4 bases at V and 6 bases at J, with 27 bases between the two ends. Germline V gene lookup returns CDR1 LGHDT and CDR2 YNNKEL (reference sequence). The CDR3: CASSPLWGGPNPWDGYTF. The CDR3 DNA reads as TGTGCCAGCAGCCCCCTTTGGGGGGGGCCGAACCCTTGGGATGGCTACACCTTC.

V and J are TRBV2 and TRBJ2-3; 8 bases agree with TRBD2. Trimming removed 1 base from V and 3 bases from J; junction bases left unmatched: 6. The CDR3 is made up of 16 amino acids. CDR1 is SNHLY and CDR2 is FYNNEI in the germline V gene. The CDR3 nucleotides read TGTGCCAGCAGTGAAGGGGGGGTAGCGGGGACAGATACGCAGTATTTT. Amino acid sequence: CASSEGGVAGTDTQYF. Full variable domain (rest looked up from reference TRBV2 and TRBJ2-3): EPEVTQTPSHQVTQMGQEVILRCVPISNHLYFYWYRQILGQKVEFLVSFYNNEISEKSEIFDDQFSVERPDGSNFTLKIRSTKLEDSAMYFCASSEGGVAGTDTQYFGPGTRLTVL.

This chain connects TRBV4-1 to TRBJ2-4; the D is unclear. V was shortened by 4 bases and J by 0 bases, with 7 bases between the two germline ends. The CDR3 length is 14 residues. Per germline, CDR1 MGHRA and CDR2 YSYEKL. In DNA, the CDR3 is TGCGCCAGCAGCCTTCCAATAGCCAAAAACATTCAGTACTTC. This encodes CASSLPIAKNIQYF.

J is TRBJ2-7 and V is TRBV6-5; D unresolved. The V and J ends lost 4 bases and 2 bases respectively, with 18 bases between them. Germline values: CDR1 MNHEY, CDR2 SVGAGI. CDR3 length equals 16 residues. CDR3 region: CASSCRLCPSPYEQYF. In nucleotides, the CDR3 is TGTGCCAGCAGTTGTCGACTGTGCCCCTCGCCCTACGAGCAGTACTTC.

The gene calls are TRBV4-2 and TRBJ2-1, with TRBD2 matching over 14 bases. Germline assignment: CDR1 LGHNA and CDR2 YNFKEQ. CDR3 length: 17 amino acids. Trimming removed 4 bases from V and 8 bases from J; junction bases left unmatched: 10. The CDR3 region has the DNA TGTGCCAGCAGCCCCTTGGGGACTAGCGGGAGTTCCCATGAGCAGTTCTTC. The encoded protein is CASSPLGTSGSSHEQFF.

This chain uses TRBV3-1 (or the pseudogene TRBV3-2) with TRBJ2-1; a possible D gene is TRBD1 (5 bases). The ends were cut back, 3 bases at V and 10 bases at J, with 10 bases in the middle. Germline V lookup: CDR1 LGHDT, CDR2 YNNKEL (reference sequence). CDR3 length: 12 amino acids. CDR3 residues: CASSHGAHEQFF. The CDR3 nucleotides read TGTGCCAGCAGCCATGGGGCCCACGAGCAGTTCTTC.

This chain links TRBV7-3 with TRBJ2-3, with unresolved D. Germline-derived CDR1 and CDR2 are SGHTA and FQGTGA. The germline V and J ends were trimmed by 1 base and 5 bases, with 10 bases remaining between them. The CDR3 is 14 amino acids. CDR3 sequence reads: CASSLNPGGDTQYF. CDR3 coding DNA: TGTGCCAGCAGCTTAAACCCTGGCGGAGATACGCAGTATTTT.

The CDR3 nucleotides read TGCGCCGGCGGAGGTAGCGCTAATGAAAAACTGTTTTTT. It translates to CAGGGSANEKLFF. V is TRBV4-1 and J is TRBJ1-4, with unresolved D. Trimming left V 11 bases short and J 3 bases short, with 13 bases between. The CDR3 covers 13 residues. Germline-derived CDR1 and CDR2 are MGHRA and YSYEKL.

This chain joins TRBV6-2 or TRBV6-3 and TRBJ1-3; D is unresolved. Germline V gene data show CDR1 as MNHEY and CDR2 as SVGEGT. The CDR3 sequence is 17 residues long. With 0 bases removed from V and 0 bases from J, the gap between germline ends came to 12 bases. The CDR3 bases are TGTGCCAGCAGTTACTCGAAAGCGGATAACTCTGGAAACACCATATATTTT. Translated, it gives CASSYSKADNSGNTIYF.

Only a few counts were recorded for this clone. This chain connects TRBV28 to TRBJ1-1; 7 bases fit TRBD1. J was trimmed by 3 bases and V by 5 bases; bases with no gene match: 9. Germline V gene sequence: CDR1 MDHEN, CDR2 SYDVKM. The CDR3 is made up of 15 amino acids. CDR3 protein: CASSPMTGLDTEAFF. CDR3 coding DNA: TGTGCCAGCAGTCCGATGACAGGGCTCGACACTGAAGCTTTCTTT.

The chain links TRBV3-1 (or the pseudogene TRBV3-2) to TRBJ1-4, with D possibly matching TRBD1 (6 bases). Germline V CDR1 and CDR2: LGHDT, YNNKEL (reference sequence). V lost 0 bases and J lost 8, with 16 bases in between. The CDR3 is 16 amino acids. The CDR3: CASSQDRGGRDEKLFF. CDR3 nucleotide sequence: TGTGCCAGCAGCCAAGATAGGGGGGGGAGGGACGAAAAACTGTTTTTT.

The chain uses TRBV6-5 and TRBJ1-5; D unresolved. V lost 2 bases, J lost 0 bases, and 5 bases lay in between. The germline V gene encodes CDR1 MNHEY and CDR2 SVGAGI. The CDR3 is made up of 14 amino acids. The DNA of the CDR3 is TGTGCCAGCAGTTACGGAGGTAGCAATCAGCCCCAGCATTTT. Encoded protein: CASSYGGSNQPQHF.

The chain couples TRBV28 to TRBJ1-2, with D perhaps TRBD1 (5 bases). The V and J ends lost 4 bases and 7 bases respectively, with 22 bases between them. The CDR3 is made up of 16 amino acids. The germline V gene has CDR1 MDHEN and CDR2 SYDVKM. The CDR3 DNA reads as TGTGCCAGCAGTTCTCCCGCGGACCCGGGGGGACGTGGCTACACCTTC. This gives the protein CASSSPADPGGRGYTF.

The rearrangement joins TRBV6-2 or TRBV6-3 to TRBJ1-1; possibly TRBD1 for D (6 bases). Germline V gene sequence: CDR1 MNHEY, CDR2 SVGEGT. V was shortened by 2 bases and J by 1 base, with 8 bases between the two germline ends. This CDR3 comprises 14 residues. DNA for the CDR3: TGTGCCAGCAGTTACCAGGACAGGAACACTGAAGCTTTCTTT. Amino acid sequence: CASSYQDRNTEAFF.

The rearrangement uses TRBV11-2 and TRBJ2-7; 8 positions agree with TRBD1. The CDR3 runs to 17 residues. Germline-derived CDR1 and CDR2 are SGHAT and FQNNGV. Trimming took 4 bases from V and 5 from J; bases not matched to a gene: 16. CDR3 sequence reads: CASSWGPSTGGINEQYF. The CDR3 DNA reads TGTGCCAGCAGCTGGGGGCCTTCAACAGGGGGGATCAACGAGCAGTACTTC.

The V call is TRBV29-1, the J call TRBJ1-2; TRBD1 is a possible D gene (6 bases). Germline CDR1 reads SQVTM; CDR2 reads ANQGSEA. The CDR3 is made up of 13 amino acids. The V gene lost 6 bases and the J gene lost 5 bases, with 16 bases spanning the gap. The CDR3 DNA follows: TGCAGCGTGGAAAGGGGAGGGGGATATGGCTACACCTTC. Protein: CSVERGGGYGYTF.

The chain has TRBV28 and TRBJ1-2, with D perhaps matching TRBD1 (6 bases). The germline V and J ends were trimmed by 7 bases and 5 bases, with 20 bases remaining between them. The CDR3 spans 15 residues. Germline lookup yields CDR1 MDHEN and CDR2 SYDVKM. The DNA of the CDR3 is TGTGCCAGCATTCTAAGACGGGGACAAATTTATGGCTACACCTTC. This gives the protein CASILRRGQIYGYTF.

The V gene is TRBV6-5, the J gene TRBJ2-7; TRBD1 matches at 8 bases. After removal of 7 bases from V and 3 bases from J, the junction contained 11 bases not matched to a gene. Germline loops: CDR1 MNHEY, CDR2 SVGAGI. This CDR3 has 15 residues. The CDR3 loop reads CASKGARTGIYEQYF. DNA of the CDR3: TGTGCCAGCAAAGGGGCCCGGACAGGGATCTACGAGCAGTACTTC.

The chain uses TRBV9 and TRBJ1-5; 8 bases fit TRBD1. Unmatched junction bases numbered 7, after V lost 0 bases and J lost 11 bases. This CDR3 contains 14 residues. Germline V gene lookup returns CDR1 SGDLS and CDR2 YYNGEE. In DNA, the CDR3 is TGTGCCAGCAGCGTAGCAGGGACAGGTCGGGCCCAGCATTTT. Its protein is CASSVAGTGRAQHF.

This rearrangement joins TRBV27 to TRBJ2-7; 7 bases match TRBD2. V lost 5 bases to trimming and J lost 2 bases; unmatched junction nucleotides: 6. The CDR3 has 14 amino acids. Germline values: CDR1 MNHEY, CDR2 SMNVEV (reference sequence). CDR3 loop: CASSPRDYTYEQYF. Written as DNA, the CDR3 is TGTGCCAGCAGTCCCCGGGACTATACCTACGAGCAGTACTTC.

The table lists this clone with a few counts. The V gene is TRBV4-1, the J gene TRBJ2-7; TRBD2 agrees at 10 bases. The CDR3 contains 16 residues. The germline gives CDR1 MGHRA, CDR2 YSYEKL. The V and J ends lost 4 bases and 6 bases, in that order; junction bases with no gene match: 12. This CDR3 reads CASSPPRGLAGVEQYF. The CDR3 region has the DNA TGCGCCAGCAGCCCCCCACGCGGGCTAGCGGGAGTCGAGCAGTACTTC.